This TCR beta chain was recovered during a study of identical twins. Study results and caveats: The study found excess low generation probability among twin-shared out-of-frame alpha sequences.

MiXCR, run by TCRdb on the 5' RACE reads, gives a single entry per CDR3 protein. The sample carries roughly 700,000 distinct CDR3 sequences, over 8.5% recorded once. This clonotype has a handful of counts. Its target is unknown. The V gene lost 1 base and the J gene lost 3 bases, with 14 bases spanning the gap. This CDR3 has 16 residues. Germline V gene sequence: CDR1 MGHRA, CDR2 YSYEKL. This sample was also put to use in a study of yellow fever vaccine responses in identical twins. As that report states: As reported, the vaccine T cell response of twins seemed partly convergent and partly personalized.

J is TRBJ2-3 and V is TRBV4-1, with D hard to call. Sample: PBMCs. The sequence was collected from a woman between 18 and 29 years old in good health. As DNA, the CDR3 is TGCGCCAGCAGCCAAGGGCCGGATAGGCGAACAGATACGCAGTATTTT. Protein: CASSQGPDRRTDTQYF.